The entry that follows covers one T cell receptor beta chain sequence. Germline CDR1 reads LNHNV; CDR2 reads YYDKDF (reference sequence). Trimming took 5 bases from V and 7 from J, leaving 11 bases between them. The CDR3 length is 13 residues. This specimen comes from a study of cytomegalovirus exposure and HLA in healthy donors. The primer mix had 60 Vbeta and 13 Jbeta primers. Some clones are missing from TCRdb's copy, which holds only in-frame ones; the method was immunoSEQ multiplex PCR. The data hold under 200,000 clones, with around three quarters observed a single time. Sequenced material: PBMCs. The chain carries TRBV15 and TRBJ2-2; D might be TRBD2 (5 bases). The clonotype was recovered from a woman in her twenties or thirties in good health and CMV-seronegative. CDR3 nucleotide sequence: TGTGCCACCAGCGGAGGCGTTAGCGGGGAGCTGTTTTTT. It is translated as CATSGGVSGELFF.